Below, one T cell receptor (beta chain) is given with its context. No antigen is known for it. Repertoires were generated with immunoSEQ multiplex PCR, while TCRdb's copy carries only in-frame clones and drops some. The sample carries some 130,000 clones, over 85% recorded once. This record belongs to a study of T cell responses to AZD1222 COVID-19 vaccine. Study outcomes and limitations: Clonal diversity was possibly underestimated, and the donors were mostly white British, with more females.

Trimming at V came to 6 bases and at J to 4 bases, leaving 3 bases not matched to a gene. The germline gives CDR1 MNHEY, CDR2 SVGAGI. The CDR3 extends over 13 amino acids. This chain uses TRBV6-5 with TRBJ1-5; 7 bases map to TRBD1. Material: peripheral blood, obtained 28 days after the second AZD1222 dose. This TCR came from an adult who received the AZD1222 COVID-19 vaccine. The CDR3 here is CASRIQGNQPQHF. CDR3 bases: TGTGCCAGCAGAATACAGGGGAATCAGCCCCAGCATTTT.